These 8 T cell receptor beta chains originate from one sample sequenced in a study of technical replicates of blood from a few donors. The method was immunoSEQ multiplex PCR; TCRdb's version includes in-frame clones alone and lacks a portion of them. Here the sample spans almost 85,000 clones, 97% being singletons. The sample consisted of T cells isolated from PBMCs. The receptor set was obtained from a human donor in good health.

V usage is TRBV15 and J usage is TRBJ1-2; 7 positions agree with TRBD1. V lost 0 bases to trimming and J lost 6 bases; unmatched junction nucleotides: 4. This CDR3 comprises 14 residues. The germline V gene has CDR1 LNHNV and CDR2 YYDKDF (reference sequence). CDR3 protein: CATSRDKGANGYTF. The DNA of the CDR3 is TGTGCCACCAGCAGAGATAAGGGGGCGAATGGCTACACCTTC.

V is TRBV7-9 and J is TRBJ2-1, with 7 nucleotides matching TRBD2. Germline V gives CDR1 SEHNR, CDR2 FQNEAQ (reference sequence). This CDR3 contains 16 residues. The V and J ends lost 5 bases and 0 bases, in that order; junction bases with no gene match: 7. The CDR3 here is CASSPTRGSSYNEQFF. DNA for the CDR3: TGTGCCAGCAGCCCGACACGCGGGAGCTCCTACAATGAGCAGTTCTTC.

The rearrangement links TRBV5-1 to TRBJ2-5, with 7 bases identical to TRBD1. J gave up 5 bases and V 8 bases, and 9 bases lay outside the gene matches. Germline V CDR1 and CDR2: SGHRS, YFSETQ. The CDR3 loop spans 13 amino acids. The CDR3 loop is CASRQGPRETQYF. The CDR3 DNA follows: TGCGCCAGTAGACAGGGACCTCGGGAGACCCAGTACTTC. Full variable domain (remainder filled in from reference TRBV5-1 and TRBJ2-5): KAGVTQTPRYLIKTRGQQVTLSCSPISGHRSVSWYQQTPGQGLQFLFEYFSETQRNKGNFPGRFSGRQFSNSRSEMNVSTLELGDSALYLCASRQGPRETQYFGPGTRLLVL.

The chain is built from TRBV5-4 and TRBJ2-1; TRBD2 is a possible D gene (5 bases). V was cut by 4 bases and J by 8 bases, with 13 bases left in between. This CDR3 has 13 amino acids. Germline V gives CDR1 SGHNT, CDR2 YYREEE (reference sequence). CDR3 nucleotide sequence: TGTGCCAGCAGCGCCCGGGGTGGCTATGAGCAGTTCTTC. Residues: CASSARGGYEQFF.

The genes are TRBV4-2 and TRBJ1-6, with TRBD1 identical over 10 bases. The CDR3 covers 16 residues. V was clipped by 2 bases and J by 13 bases; unmatched bases: 11. Per germline, CDR1 LGHNA and CDR2 YNFKEQ. In DNA, the CDR3 is TGTGCCAGCAGCCAATATACCGACAGGGGGCGAGAGCCCCTCCACTTT. It encodes CASSQYTDRGREPLHF.

The CDR3 sequence is CAWSPTAGTSGRKGAYEQYF. As DNA, the CDR3 is TGTGCCTGGAGCCCAACCGCCGGGACTAGCGGGAGAAAGGGGGCCTACGAGCAGTACTTC. The V gene is TRBV30, the J gene TRBJ2-7; 14 nucleotides line up with TRBD2. The germline V gene has CDR1 GTSNPN and CDR2 SVGIG (reference sequence). The length of the CDR3 is 20 residues. The V segment lost 3 bases and the J segment 2 bases; nucleotides outside the gene matches: 18.

The V call is TRBV27, the J call TRBJ2-3; 9 positions match TRBD1. Germline trimming cut 2 bases from V and 4 bases from J; bases unmatched to any gene: 10. This CDR3 contains 17 residues. Germline-derived CDR1 and CDR2 are MNHEY and SMNVEV (reference sequence). CDR3 residues: CASSLAGTGFFADTQYF. The CDR3 DNA follows: TGTGCCAGCAGTTTAGCCGGGACAGGGTTTTTCGCAGATACGCAGTATTTT.

The V and J genes are TRBV5-1 and TRBJ2-3; 13 bases line up with TRBD2. Germline lookup yields CDR1 SGHRS and CDR2 YFSETQ. The CDR3 totals 15 residues. The ends lost 2 bases at V and 5 bases at J; junction bases unmatched: 2. CDR3 bases: TGCGCCAGCAGCTTCGGACTAGCGGGGGAAGATACGCAGTATTTT. Its translation is CASSFGLAGEDTQYF.